This TCR beta chain is from a study of T-cell memory formation after mild COVID-19 (dated by TCRdb to the early 2020s). Looking at the study overall: Most TCR sequence clusters were specific to one of the two donors. Two young, previously healthy adult volunteers, one female and one male, were included in the cohort. T-cell clones expanding and contracting after mild COVID-19 in two donors were tracked by longitudinal TCRalpha and TCRbeta repertoire sequencing. General conclusions and limits of the study: Some responding clones were detected in pre-infection memory, suggesting pre-existing cross-reactive memory T cells joined the SARS-CoV-2 response. Only two mild cases were covered in the study, and larger cohorts including severe cases with pre-infection samples were considered necessary. From day 15 to 85, contracting clones showed balanced CD4/CD8 phenotypes, whereas a second wave of clones that expanded from day 15 to 37 leaned towards CD4+. SARS-CoV-2 specificity of the second-wave clones peaking on day 37 was not confirmed. Contracting CD4+ clones were found mainly in CM and EM memory subsets, while CD8+ clones were enriched in EMRA.

Spanning cysteine to phenylalanine, the CDR3 consists of 15 amino acids. Only the CDR3 part of the read is kept: 45 bases, read in frame from the first base. CDR1 and CDR2 were assigned from the germline V gene as SNHLY and FYNNEI. A distance of 12 bases separates the germline ends of V and J, which lose 2 bases and 4 bases respectively. Instrument on record: Illumina NovaSeq 6000. Using 5'RACE with constant-segment primers, TCRalpha and TCRbeta cDNA libraries were constructed, with sample barcodes and unique molecular identifiers added in the process. RNA was extracted from every sample with Trizol reagent. Libraries were amplified in two PCR steps, with a second sample barcode and Illumina TruSeq adapters added in the second step. Sequencing of the libraries was done on an Illumina NovaSeq, producing 2 x 150 bp paired-end reads. Per the source publication's procedure: Reads were demultiplexed and collapsed into UMI-guided consensus sequences with migec v1.2.7. Using mixcr v2.1.11, UMI consensuses were aligned to TRA and TRB V and J templates and then assembled into clonotypes. Expanded or contracted clonotypes were those called significant by both edgeR and NoisET, with noise models trained on biological replicates. edgeR calls used a false discovery rate-adjusted p below 0.01 and a log2 fold-change threshold of 1. As an exploratory analysis of dynamics, PCA with hierarchical clustering was applied to max-normalized trajectories of the 1000 most abundant clonotypes. Separately sequenced CD4+ and CD8+ repertoires were used to assign the CD4 or CD8 phenotype of responding clones. Using fastp trimming at Q25 and MiXCR clonotype assembly, TCRdb reanalyzed the public sequencing data and kept in-frame beta chains. Every entry covers one CDR3 protein and lists the most common genes and DNA from its rows. The V and J calls and clone size are TCRdb's, not the authors'. In this sample the table shows about 320,000 distinct CDR3 sequences, approximately 14% of which occur a single time. Around 20% of the sample is held by the ten biggest clonotypes.

Ficoll-Paque density gradient centrifugation was the method used to isolate PBMCs. This clonotype showed up just a few times. Its antigen is currently not known. Base qualities are missing; no much larger clone stands one base away. The receptor chain draws on TRBV2 and TRBJ2-4, with the D call perhaps TRBD1 or TRBD2, each one matching 6 bases. The sequencing sample was made of PBMCs or a T cell subset sorted from them (not recorded which). The clonotype was recovered from a man between 18 and 29 years old who had mild COVID-19 (a few samples of this study predate the infection). The sample titles of this study are shuffled in the database, so cell type and time point are left out; the donor was told from shared clones. The CDR3 here reads CASSEWRGAKNIQYF. DNA sequence: TGTGCCAGCAGTGAATGGAGGGGGGCGAAAAACATTCAGTACTTC.